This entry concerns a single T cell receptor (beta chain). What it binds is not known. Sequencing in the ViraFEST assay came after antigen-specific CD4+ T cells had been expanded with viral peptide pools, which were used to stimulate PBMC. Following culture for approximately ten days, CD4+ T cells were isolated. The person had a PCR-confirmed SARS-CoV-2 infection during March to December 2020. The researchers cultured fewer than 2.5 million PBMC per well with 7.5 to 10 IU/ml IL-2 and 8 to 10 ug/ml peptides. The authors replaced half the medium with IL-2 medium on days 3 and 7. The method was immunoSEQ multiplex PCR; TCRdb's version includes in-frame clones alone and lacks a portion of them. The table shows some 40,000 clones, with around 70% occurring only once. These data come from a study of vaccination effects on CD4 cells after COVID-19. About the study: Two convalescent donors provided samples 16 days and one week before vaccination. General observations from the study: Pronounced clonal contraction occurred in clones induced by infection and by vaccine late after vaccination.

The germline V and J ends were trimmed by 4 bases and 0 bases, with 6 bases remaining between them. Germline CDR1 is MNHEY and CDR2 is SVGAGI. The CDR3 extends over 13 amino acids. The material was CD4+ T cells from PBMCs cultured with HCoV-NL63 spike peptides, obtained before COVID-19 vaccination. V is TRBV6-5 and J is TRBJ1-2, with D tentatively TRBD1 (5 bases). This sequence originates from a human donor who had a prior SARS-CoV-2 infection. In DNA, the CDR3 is TGTGCCAGCAGTTGGGGCGCTAACTATGGCTACACCTTC. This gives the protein CASSWGANYGYTF.